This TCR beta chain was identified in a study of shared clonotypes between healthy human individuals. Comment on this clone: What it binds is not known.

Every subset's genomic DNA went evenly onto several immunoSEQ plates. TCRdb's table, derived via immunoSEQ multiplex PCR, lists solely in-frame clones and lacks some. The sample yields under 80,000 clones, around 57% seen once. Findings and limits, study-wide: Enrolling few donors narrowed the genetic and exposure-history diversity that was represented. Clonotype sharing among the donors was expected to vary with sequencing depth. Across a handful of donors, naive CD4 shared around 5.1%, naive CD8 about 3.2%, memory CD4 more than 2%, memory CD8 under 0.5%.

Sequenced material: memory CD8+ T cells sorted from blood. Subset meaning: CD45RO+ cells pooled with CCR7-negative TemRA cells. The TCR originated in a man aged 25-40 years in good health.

The CDR3 bases are TGTGCCAGCAGCTCTGGTCAGGGGCTCCTGTTTGGCTACACCTTC. This gives the protein CASSSGQGLLFGYTF. The chain employs TRBV5-5 and TRBJ1-2; weak D call: TRBD1 (6 bases). The CDR3 sequence is 15 residues long. Germline V gene sequence: CDR1 SGHKS, CDR2 YYEKEE (reference sequence). Trimming cost V 3 bases and J 7 bases, with 19 bases left between them.